This TCR beta chain was obtained from a study of radiotherapy plus CTLA-4 blockade in lung cancer. Study-level findings and limits: Blood TCR clones of tumor origin expanded after radiotherapy plus ipilimumab.

V was cut by 0 bases and J by 5 bases, with 10 bases left in between. Germline loops: CDR1 SEHNR, CDR2 FQNEAQ (reference sequence). This CDR3 is 14 amino acids long. TCRdb's copy holds only in-frame clones and misses some; the assay was immunoSEQ multiplex PCR. The repertoire holds about 110,000 clones, with 81% as singletons. Comments on this clone: No antigen is known for it.

The clonotype was recovered from a human donor with non-small cell lung cancer that progressed on radiotherapy plus ipilimumab. Some clones in this sample may be carry-over from other donors' samples. Material: peripheral blood, obtained from a patient treated with radiotherapy plus ipilimumab. This chain joins TRBV7-9 and TRBJ1-1; D is uncertain. The CDR3 DNA sequence: TGTGCCAGCAGCTTAGCGGTGACTGGGACTGAAGCTTTCTTT. Amino acids: CASSLAVTGTEAFF.